This T cell receptor (beta chain) was found in a study of regulatory T cells in long-lasting Graves disease. Study-wide results and caveats: Public clonotype sharing was higher in persistent than newly diagnosed patients. Graves' patients with persistent disease showed TCR diversity lower than patients newly diagnosed.

This clonotype was observed a few times. The antigen remains unidentified. Noted time point: persistent/refractory GD, antithyroid drugs over 5 years with positive TRAb. The TCR library was made from RNA extracted from PBMCs. CDR3 regions were amplified by Arm-PCR using iRepertoire HTBI primers to build TCR beta libraries. TCRdb passed the multiplex PCR reads through MiXCR, listing each CDR3 protein once. The sample shows under 500,000 distinct CDR3 sequences, less than 25% of them seen only once. This receptor was identified in a female donor with Graves disease. The source was peripheral blood mononuclear cells (PBMCs), collected when the disease was refractory, from a patient treated with antithyroid drugs.

The CDR3 nucleotides are TGTGCCAGCAGTCCAGCTATTAGCGGGAGGGCCGGAGGCTACAATGAGCAGTTCTTC. It is translated as CASSPAISGRAGGYNEQFF. J is TRBJ2-1 and V is TRBV2, with 11 bases matching TRBD2. Germline V gene lookup returns CDR1 SNHLY and CDR2 FYNNEI. The CDR3 length is 19 residues. Trimming took 5 bases from V and 3 from J; bases not matched to a gene: 15. Full variable domain (outside the CDR3, taken from reference TRBV2 and TRBJ2-1): EPEVTQTPSHQVTQMGQEVILRCVPISNHLYFYWYRQILGQKVEFLVSFYNNEISEKSEIFDDQFSVERPDGSNFTLKIRSTKLEDSAMYFCASSPAISGRAGGYNEQFFGPGTRLTVL.